The 6 T cell receptor beta chains below come from one sample, sequenced in a study of T cells in Graves' hyperthyroidism and ophthalmopathy. Amplified TCR beta CDR3 regions came from RNA transcripts. A first-round RT-PCR of the TCR CDR3 used the HTBI primer set. TCRdb redid the calling of the multiplex PCR reads with MiXCR, one entry per CDR3 protein. Of roughly 570,000 distinct CDR3 sequences in the sample, around 42% were seen once. Sample: peripheral blood or thyroid tissue (not recorded which). Receptors were obtained from a woman between 18 and 30 years old with Graves' hyperthyroidism.

This clonotype was detected ten times or more. The V gene is TRBV19, the J gene TRBJ1-4; D is unclear. V dropped 3 bases and J dropped 8 bases, with 10 bases sitting between them. Looked up from germline, CDR1 is LNHDA and CDR2 is SQIVND (reference sequence). CDR3 length: 13 residues. DNA of the CDR3: TGTGCCAGTAGTATTCGGGAGAGCGAAAAACTGTTTTTT. This codes for CASSIRESEKLFF.

This clonotype has ten or more counts. This chain uses TRBV7-2 with TRBJ1-1; D not certain. V lost 1 base to trimming and J lost 1 base, with 7 bases between them. This CDR3 is 14 amino acids long. Germline assignment: CDR1 SGHTA and CDR2 FQGNSA. The chain's CDR3 is CASSLVMQNTEAFF. The CDR3 nucleotides read TGTGCCAGCAGCTTAGTTATGCAGAACACTGAAGCTTTCTTT. The entire variable domain, with the rest obtained from reference TRBV7-2 and TRBJ1-1, is as follows: GAGVSQSPSNKVTEKGKDVELRCDPISGHTALYWYRQSLGQGLEFLIYFQGNSAPDKSGLPSDRFSAERTGGSVSTLTIQRTQQEDSAVYLCASSLVMQNTEAFFGQGTRLTVV.

This clonotype was seen ten or more times. V and J are TRBV19 and TRBJ1-2, with D hard to call. Germline values: CDR1 LNHDA, CDR2 SQIVND (reference sequence). The V and J ends lost 2 bases and 2 bases respectively, with 9 bases between them. The CDR3 spans 14 residues. CDR3 DNA sequence: TGTGCCAGTAGTATATGGACGAGAAACTATGGCTACACCTTC. Protein product: CASSIWTRNYGYTF.

The V and J genes are TRBV4-1 and TRBJ1-3, with D unresolved. The CDR3 totals 17 residues. Trimming took 0 bases from V and 0 from J, leaving 12 bases between them. Germline V lookup: CDR1 MGHRA, CDR2 YSYEKL. The CDR3 loop reads CASSQDSSVRSGNTIYF. The CDR3 bases are TGCGCCAGCAGCCAAGATTCTTCAGTACGCTCTGGAAACACCATATATTTT.

Comment on this clonotype: A read error may account for a junction end that differs from germline. In DNA form, the CDR3 reads TGTGTCAGCAAAGATCAGGGATATGGCTACACCTTC. Its translation: CVSKDQGYGYTF. V and J are TRBV2 and TRBJ1-2, with D maybe TRBD1 (5 bases). This CDR3 comprises 12 residues. The germline CDR1 and CDR2 sequences are SNHLY and FYNNEI.

About this clonotype itself: This may come from a read error, since a much larger clone is one base off. This sequence joins TRBV29-1 and TRBJ2-2; D is unresolved. The germline CDR1 and CDR2 sequences are SQVTM and ANQGSEA. This CDR3 region has 11 residues. V gave up 7 bases and J gave up 7 bases, with 10 bases separating them. The CDR3 is CSAGSLGELFF. CDR3 sequence (DNA): TGCAGCGCCGGCAGTCTCGGGGAGCTGTTTTTT.